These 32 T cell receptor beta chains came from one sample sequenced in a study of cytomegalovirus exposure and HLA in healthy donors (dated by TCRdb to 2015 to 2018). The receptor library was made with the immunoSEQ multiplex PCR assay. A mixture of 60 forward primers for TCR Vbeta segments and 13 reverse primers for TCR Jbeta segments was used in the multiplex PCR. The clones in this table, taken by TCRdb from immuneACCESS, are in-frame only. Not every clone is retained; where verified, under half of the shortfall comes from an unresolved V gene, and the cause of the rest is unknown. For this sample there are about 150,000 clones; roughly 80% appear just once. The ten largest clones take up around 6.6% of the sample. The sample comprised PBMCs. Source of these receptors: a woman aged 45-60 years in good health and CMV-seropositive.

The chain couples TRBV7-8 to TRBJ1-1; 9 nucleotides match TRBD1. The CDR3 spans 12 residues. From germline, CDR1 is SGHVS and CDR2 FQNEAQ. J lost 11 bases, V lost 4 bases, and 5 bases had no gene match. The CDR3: CASSYRGRDAFF. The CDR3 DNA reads TGTGCCAGCAGCTACAGGGGGCGAGACGCTTTCTTT. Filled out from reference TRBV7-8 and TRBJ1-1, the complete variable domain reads GAGVSQSPRYKVAKRGQDVALRCDPISGHVSLFWYQQALGQGPEFLTYFQNEAQLDKSGLPSDRFFAERPEGSVSTLKIQRTQQEDSAVYLCASSYRGRDAFFGQGTRLTVV.

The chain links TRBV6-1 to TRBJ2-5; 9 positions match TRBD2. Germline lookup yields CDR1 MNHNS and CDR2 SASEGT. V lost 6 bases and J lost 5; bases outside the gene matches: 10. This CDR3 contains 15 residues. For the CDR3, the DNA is TGTGCCAGCAGCAAGGCGGGGGGGCCCCTGGAGACCCAGTACTTC. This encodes CASSKAGGPLETQYF.

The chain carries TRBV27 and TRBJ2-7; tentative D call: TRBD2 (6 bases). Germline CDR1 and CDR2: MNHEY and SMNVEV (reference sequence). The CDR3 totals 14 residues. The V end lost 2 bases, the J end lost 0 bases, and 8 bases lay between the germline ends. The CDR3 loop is CASSLGGSSYEQYF. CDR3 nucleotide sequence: TGTGCCAGCAGTTTAGGGGGGAGCTCCTACGAGCAGTACTTC.

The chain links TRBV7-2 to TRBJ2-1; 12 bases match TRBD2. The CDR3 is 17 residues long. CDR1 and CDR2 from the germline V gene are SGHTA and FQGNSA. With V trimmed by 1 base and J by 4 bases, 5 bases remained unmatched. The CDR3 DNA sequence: TGTGCCAGCAGCTTAGGACTAGCGGGGGACTTTTACAATGAGCAGTTCTTC. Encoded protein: CASSLGLAGDFYNEQFF.

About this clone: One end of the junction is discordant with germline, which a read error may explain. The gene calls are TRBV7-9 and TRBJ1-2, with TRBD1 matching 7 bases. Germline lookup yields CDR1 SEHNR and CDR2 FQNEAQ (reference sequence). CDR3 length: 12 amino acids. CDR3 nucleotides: TGTTCCAGCAGCTTTGACAGGGCCGGCTACACCTTC. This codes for CSSSFDRAGYTF.

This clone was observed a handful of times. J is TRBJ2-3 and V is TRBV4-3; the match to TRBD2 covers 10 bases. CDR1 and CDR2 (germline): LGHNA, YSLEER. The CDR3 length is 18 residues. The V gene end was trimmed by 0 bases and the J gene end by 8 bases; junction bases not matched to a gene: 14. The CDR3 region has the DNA TGCGCCAGCAGCCAAGAGCGATCCTCTAGCGGGAGACATGTTACGCAGTATTTT. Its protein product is CASSQERSSSGRHVTQYF.

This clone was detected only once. This chain's CDR3 is CSVSTGANSNQPQHF. The DNA of the CDR3 is TGCAGCGTTTCGACAGGGGCGAATAGCAATCAGCCCCAGCATTTT. V is TRBV29-1 and J is TRBJ1-5; 8 nucleotides match TRBD1. The CDR3 extends over 15 amino acids. Trimming removed 5 bases from V and 0 bases from J; junction bases left unmatched: 6. Looked up from germline, CDR1 is SQVTM and CDR2 is ANQGSEA. The whole variable domain, filled in from reference TRBV29-1 and TRBJ1-5, reads SAVISQKPSRDICQRGTSLTIQCQVDSQVTMMFWYRQQPGQSLTLIATANQGSEATYESGFVIDKFPISRPNLTFSTLTVSNMSPEDSSIYLCSVSTGANSNQPQHFGDGTRLSIL.

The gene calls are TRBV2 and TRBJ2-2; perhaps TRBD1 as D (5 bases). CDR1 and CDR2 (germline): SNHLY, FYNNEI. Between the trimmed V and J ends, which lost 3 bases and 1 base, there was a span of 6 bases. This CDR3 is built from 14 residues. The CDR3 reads CASSDQGNTGELFF. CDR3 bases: TGTGCCAGCAGTGATCAGGGGAACACCGGGGAGCTGTTTTTT. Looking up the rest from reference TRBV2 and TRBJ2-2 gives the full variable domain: EPEVTQTPSHQVTQMGQEVILRCVPISNHLYFYWYRQILGQKVEFLVSFYNNEISEKSEIFDDQFSVERPDGSNFTLKIRSTKLEDSAMYFCASSDQGNTGELFFGEGSRLTVL.

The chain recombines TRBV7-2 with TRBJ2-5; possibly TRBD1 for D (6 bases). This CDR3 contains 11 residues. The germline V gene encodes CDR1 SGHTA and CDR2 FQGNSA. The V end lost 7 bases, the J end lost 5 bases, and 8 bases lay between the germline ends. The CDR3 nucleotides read TGTGCCAGCACCCAGGGGGAGACCCAGTACTTC. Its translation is CASTQGETQYF.

CDR3 protein: CASSTSGTGQRGYTF. CDR3 DNA sequence: TGTGCCAGCAGTACCTCCGGGACAGGGCAGAGGGGCTACACCTTC. The chain has TRBV6-5 and TRBJ1-2; 9 bases agree with TRBD1. Unmatched junction bases numbered 12, after V lost 5 bases and J lost 8 bases. CDR1 and CDR2 from the germline V gene are MNHEY and SVGAGI. CDR3 length equals 15 residues.

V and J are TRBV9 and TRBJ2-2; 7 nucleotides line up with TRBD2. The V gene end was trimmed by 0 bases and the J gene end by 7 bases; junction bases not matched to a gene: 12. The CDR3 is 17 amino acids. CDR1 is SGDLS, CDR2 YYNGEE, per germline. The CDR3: CASSVAVGGGLDGELFF. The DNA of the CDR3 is TGTGCCAGCAGCGTAGCCGTTGGGGGGGGGTTGGACGGGGAGCTGTTTTTT.

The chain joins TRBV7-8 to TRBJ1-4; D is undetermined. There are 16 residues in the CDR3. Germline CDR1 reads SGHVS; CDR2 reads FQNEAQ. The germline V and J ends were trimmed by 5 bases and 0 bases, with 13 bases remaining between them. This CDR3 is CASSPFGVATNEKLFF. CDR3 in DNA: TGTGCCAGCAGCCCATTCGGGGTTGCAACTAATGAAAAACTGTTTTTT.

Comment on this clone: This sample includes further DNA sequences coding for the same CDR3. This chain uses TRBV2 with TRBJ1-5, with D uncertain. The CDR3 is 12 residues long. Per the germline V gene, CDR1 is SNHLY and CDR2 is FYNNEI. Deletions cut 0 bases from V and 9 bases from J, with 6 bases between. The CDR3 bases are TGTGCCAGCAGTGAAGCGCCCGGGCCCCAGCATTTT. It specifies CASSEAPGPQHF.

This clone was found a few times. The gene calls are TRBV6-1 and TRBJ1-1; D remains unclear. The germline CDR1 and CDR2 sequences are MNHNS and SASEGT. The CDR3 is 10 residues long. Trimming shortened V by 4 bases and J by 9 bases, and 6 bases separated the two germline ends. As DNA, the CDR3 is TGTGCCAGCAGTGTTTCTAAAGCTTTCTTT. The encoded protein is CASSVSKAFF.

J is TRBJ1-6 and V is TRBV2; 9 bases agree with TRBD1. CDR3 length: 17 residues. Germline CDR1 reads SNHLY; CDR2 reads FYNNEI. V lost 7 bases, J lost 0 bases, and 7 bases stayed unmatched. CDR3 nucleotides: TGTGCCAGCACCCGGGACAGGGTGAGCTCCTATAATTCACCCCTCCACTTT. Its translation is CASTRDRVSSYNSPLHF.

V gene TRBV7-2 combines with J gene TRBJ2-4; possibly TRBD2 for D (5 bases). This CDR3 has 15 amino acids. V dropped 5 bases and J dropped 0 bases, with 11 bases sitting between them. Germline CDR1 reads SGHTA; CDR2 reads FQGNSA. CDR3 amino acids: CASSGGLLAKNIQYF. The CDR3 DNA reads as TGTGCCAGCAGCGGTGGACTGCTAGCCAAAAACATTCAGTACTTC.

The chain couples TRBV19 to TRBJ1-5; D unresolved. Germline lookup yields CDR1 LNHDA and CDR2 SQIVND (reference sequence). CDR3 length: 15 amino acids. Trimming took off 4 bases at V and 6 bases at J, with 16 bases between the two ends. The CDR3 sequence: CASSTGRAEGQPQHF. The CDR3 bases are TGTGCCAGTAGTACCGGACGGGCGGAGGGTCAGCCCCAGCATTTT.

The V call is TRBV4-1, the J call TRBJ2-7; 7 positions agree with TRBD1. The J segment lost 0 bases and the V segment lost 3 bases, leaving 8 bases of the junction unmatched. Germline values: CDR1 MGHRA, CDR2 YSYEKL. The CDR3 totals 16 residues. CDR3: CASSQSAQGSSYEQYF. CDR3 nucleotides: TGCGCCAGCAGCCAGTCTGCACAGGGGAGCTCCTACGAGCAGTACTTC.

The CDR3 loop reads CASSLGFLAHTDTQYF. The CDR3 bases are TGTGCCAGCAGCTTAGGGTTTTTAGCGCACACAGATACGCAGTATTTT. The V gene is TRBV7-6, the J gene TRBJ2-3, with D perhaps matching TRBD2 (5 bases). CDR3 length equals 16 residues. Germline CDR1 is SGHVS and CDR2 is FNYEAQ. Trimming pared 1 base from V and 2 bases from J, leaving 13 bases between.

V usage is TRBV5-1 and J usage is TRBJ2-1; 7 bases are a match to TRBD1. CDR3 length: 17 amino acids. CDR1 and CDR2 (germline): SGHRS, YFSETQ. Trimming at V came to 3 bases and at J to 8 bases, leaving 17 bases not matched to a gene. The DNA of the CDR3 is TGCGCCAGCAGCTCAACAAGGGGGCGCAACGATGCCCATGAGCAGTTCTTC. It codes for CASSSTRGRNDAHEQFF. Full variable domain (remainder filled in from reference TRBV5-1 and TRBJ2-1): KAGVTQTPRYLIKTRGQQVTLSCSPISGHRSVSWYQQTPGQGLQFLFEYFSETQRNKGNFPGRFSGRQFSNSRSEMNVSTLELGDSALYLCASSSTRGRNDAHEQFFGPGTRLTVL.

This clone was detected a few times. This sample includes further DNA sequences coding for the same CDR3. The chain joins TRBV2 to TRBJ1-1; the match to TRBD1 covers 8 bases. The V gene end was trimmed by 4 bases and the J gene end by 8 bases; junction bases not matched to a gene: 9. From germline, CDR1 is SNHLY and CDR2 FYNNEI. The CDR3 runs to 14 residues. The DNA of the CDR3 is TGTGCCAGCAGTGCAACGGGACAGGCCTTCGAAGCTTTCTTT. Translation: CASSATGQAFEAFF.

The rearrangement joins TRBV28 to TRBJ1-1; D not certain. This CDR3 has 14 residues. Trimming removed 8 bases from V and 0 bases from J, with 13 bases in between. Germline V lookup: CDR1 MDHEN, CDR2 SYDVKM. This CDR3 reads CASVKGELNTEAFF. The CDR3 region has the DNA TGTGCCAGCGTTAAGGGAGAACTGAACACTGAAGCTTTCTTT. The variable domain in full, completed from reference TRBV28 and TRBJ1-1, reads DVKVTQSSRYLVKRTGEKVFLECVQDMDHENMFWYRQDPGLGLRLIYFSYDVKMKEKGDIPEGYSVSREKKERFSLILESASTNQTSMYLCASVKGELNTEAFFGQGTRLTVV.

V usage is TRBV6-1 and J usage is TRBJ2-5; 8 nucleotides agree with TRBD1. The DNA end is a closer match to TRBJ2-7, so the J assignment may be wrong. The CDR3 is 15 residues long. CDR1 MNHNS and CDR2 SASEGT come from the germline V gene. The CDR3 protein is CASSEVGQGPYEQYF. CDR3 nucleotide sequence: TGTGCCAGCAGTGAAGTAGGACAGGGCCCCTACGAGCAGTACTTC.

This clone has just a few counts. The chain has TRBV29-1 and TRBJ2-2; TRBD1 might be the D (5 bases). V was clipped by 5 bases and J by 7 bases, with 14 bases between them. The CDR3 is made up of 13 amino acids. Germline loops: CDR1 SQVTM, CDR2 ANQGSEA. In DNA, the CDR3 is TGCAGCGTTACCGCAGGGCAAATCGGGGAGCTGTTTTTT. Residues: CSVTAGQIGELFF.

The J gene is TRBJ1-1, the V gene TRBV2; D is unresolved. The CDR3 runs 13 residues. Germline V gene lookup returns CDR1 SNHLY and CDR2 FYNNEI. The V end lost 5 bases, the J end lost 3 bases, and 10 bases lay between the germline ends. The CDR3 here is CASSLKRDTEAFF. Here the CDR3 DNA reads TGTGCCAGCAGTCTGAAACGGGACACTGAAGCTTTCTTT.

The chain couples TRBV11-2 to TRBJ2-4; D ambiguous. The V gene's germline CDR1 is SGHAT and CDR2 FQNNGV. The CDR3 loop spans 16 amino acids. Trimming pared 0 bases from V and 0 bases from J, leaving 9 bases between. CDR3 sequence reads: CASSLDWRIAKNIQYF. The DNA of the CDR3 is TGTGCCAGCAGCTTAGATTGGCGGATAGCCAAAAACATTCAGTACTTC.

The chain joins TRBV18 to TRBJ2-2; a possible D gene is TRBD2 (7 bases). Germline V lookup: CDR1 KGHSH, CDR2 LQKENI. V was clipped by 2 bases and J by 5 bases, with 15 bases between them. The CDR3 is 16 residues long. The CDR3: CASSPSLAGATGELFF. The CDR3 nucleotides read TGTGCCAGCTCACCAAGTCTTGCGGGGGCGACCGGGGAGCTGTTTTTT.

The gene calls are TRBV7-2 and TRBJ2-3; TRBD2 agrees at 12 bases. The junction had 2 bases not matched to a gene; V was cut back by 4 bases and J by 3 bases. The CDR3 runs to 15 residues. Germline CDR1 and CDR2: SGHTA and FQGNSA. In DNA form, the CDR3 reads TGTGCCAGCAGCTCTAGCGGGGGGGCAACAGATACGCAGTATTTT. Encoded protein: CASSSSGGATDTQYF.

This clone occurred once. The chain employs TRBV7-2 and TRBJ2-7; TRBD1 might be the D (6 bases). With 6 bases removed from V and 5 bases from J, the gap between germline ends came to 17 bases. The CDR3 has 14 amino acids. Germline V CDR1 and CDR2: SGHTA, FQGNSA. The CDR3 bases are TGTGCCAGCAGTCCCGGGGTCAGGGGCCACGAGCAGTACTTC. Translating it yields CASSPGVRGHEQYF.

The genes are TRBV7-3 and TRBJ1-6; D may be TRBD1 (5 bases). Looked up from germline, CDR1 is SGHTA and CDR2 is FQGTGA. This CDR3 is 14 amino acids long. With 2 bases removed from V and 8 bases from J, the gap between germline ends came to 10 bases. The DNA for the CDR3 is TGTGCCAGCAGCTTAGGGGGGAAGGATTCACCCCTCCACTTT. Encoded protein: CASSLGGKDSPLHF. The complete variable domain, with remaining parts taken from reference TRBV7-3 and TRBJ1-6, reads GAGVSQTPSNKVTEKGKYVELRCDPISGHTALYWYRQSLGQGPEFLIYFQGTGAADDSGLPNDRFFAVRPEGSVSTLKIQRTERGDSAVYLCASSLGGKDSPLHFGNGTRLTVT.

Written as DNA, the CDR3 is TGTGCCAGCAGCGTAGGTAGTGGGGCCAGCTATGGCTACACCTTC. The encoded protein is CASSVGSGASYGYTF. V gene TRBV9 combines with J gene TRBJ1-2, with D perhaps TRBD1 (5 bases). Germline CDR1 SGDLS, CDR2 YYNGEE. This CDR3 is built from 15 residues. V lost 0 bases and J 4 bases, leaving 13 bases between the germline ends.

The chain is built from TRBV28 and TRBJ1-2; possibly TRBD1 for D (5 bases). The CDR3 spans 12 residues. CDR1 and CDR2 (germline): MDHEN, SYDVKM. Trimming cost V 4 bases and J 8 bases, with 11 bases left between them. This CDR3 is CASSWGVRGYTF. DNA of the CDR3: TGTGCCAGCAGTTGGGGGGTTCGCGGCTACACCTTC.